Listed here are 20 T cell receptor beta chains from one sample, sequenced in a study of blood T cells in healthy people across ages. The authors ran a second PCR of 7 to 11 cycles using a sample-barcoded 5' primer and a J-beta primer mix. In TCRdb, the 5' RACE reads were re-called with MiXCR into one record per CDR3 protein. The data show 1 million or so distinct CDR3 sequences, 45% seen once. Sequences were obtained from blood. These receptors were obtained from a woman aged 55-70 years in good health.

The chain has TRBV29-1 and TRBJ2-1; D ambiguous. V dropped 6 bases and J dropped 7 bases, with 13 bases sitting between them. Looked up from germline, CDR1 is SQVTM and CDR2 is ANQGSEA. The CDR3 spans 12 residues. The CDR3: CSVDPRNNEQFF. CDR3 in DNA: TGCAGCGTGGACCCCAGGAATAATGAGCAGTTCTTC.

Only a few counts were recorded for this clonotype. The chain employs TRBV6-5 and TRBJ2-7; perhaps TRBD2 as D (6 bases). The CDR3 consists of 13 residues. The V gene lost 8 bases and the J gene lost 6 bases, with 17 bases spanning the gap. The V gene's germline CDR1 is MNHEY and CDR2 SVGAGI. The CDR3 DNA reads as TGTGCCAGCGGACTACCTTATTCCCGCGAGCAGTACTTC. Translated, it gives CASGLPYSREQYF.

In nucleotides, the CDR3 is TGTGCCAGCAGTCCAGACAGGGAGAGTGGTCCCCAGCATTTT. Protein: CASSPDRESGPQHF. The chain recombines TRBV6-2 or TRBV6-3 with TRBJ1-5, with TRBD1 matching over 7 bases. Germline loops: CDR1 MNHEY, CDR2 SVGEGT. The CDR3 has 14 residues. V was clipped by 5 bases and J by 10 bases; unmatched bases: 11.

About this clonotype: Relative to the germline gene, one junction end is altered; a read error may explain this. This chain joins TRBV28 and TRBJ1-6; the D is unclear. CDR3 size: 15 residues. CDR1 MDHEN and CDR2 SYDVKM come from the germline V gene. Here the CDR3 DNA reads TGTGCCAGCGGCCGTGACTCCCTGGGAAATTCATCCCTCCACTTT. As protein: CASGRDSLGNSSLHF.

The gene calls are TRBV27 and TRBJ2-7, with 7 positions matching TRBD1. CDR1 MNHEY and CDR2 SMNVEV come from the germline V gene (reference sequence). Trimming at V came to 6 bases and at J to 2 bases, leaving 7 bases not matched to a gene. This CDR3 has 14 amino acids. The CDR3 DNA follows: TGTGCCAGCAGACCGGGACAGAAAACCTACGAGCAGTACTTC. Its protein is CASRPGQKTYEQYF.

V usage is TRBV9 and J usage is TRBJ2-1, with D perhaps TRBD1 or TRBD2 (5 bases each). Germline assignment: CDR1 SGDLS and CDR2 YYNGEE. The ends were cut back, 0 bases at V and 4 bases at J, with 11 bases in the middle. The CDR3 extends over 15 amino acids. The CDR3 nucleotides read TGTGCCAGCAGCGTAGAAGGGACGATATACAATGAGCAGTTCTTC. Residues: CASSVEGTIYNEQFF.

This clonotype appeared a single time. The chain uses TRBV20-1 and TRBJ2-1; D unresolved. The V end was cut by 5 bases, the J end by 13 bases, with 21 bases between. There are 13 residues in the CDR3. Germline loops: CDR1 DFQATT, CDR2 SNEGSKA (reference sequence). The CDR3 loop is CSADLTGVETQFF. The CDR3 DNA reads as TGCAGTGCTGACTTGACTGGGGTGGAGACCCAGTTCTTC.

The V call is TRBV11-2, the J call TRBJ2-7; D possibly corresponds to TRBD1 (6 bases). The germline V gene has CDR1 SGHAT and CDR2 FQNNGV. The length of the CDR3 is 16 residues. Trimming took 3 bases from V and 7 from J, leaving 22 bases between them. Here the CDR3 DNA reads TGTGCCAGCAGCTTTGAGTATGACAGGCCAGGGGATGAGCAGTACTTC. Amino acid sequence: CASSFEYDRPGDEQYF. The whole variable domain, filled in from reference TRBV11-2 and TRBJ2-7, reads EAGVAQSPRYKIIEKRQSVAFWCNPISGHATLYWYQQILGQGPKLLIQFQNNGVVDDSQLPKDRFSAERLKGVDSTLKIQPAKLEDSAVYLCASSFEYDRPGDEQYFGPGTRLTVT.

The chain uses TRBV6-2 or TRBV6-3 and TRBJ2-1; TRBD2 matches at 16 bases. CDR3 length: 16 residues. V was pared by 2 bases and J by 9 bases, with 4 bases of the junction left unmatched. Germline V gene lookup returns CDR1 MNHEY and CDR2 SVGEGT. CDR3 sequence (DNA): TGTGCCAGCAGTTACCTGGGACTAGCGGGAGGGGGTGAGCAGTTCTTC. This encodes CASSYLGLAGGGEQFF.

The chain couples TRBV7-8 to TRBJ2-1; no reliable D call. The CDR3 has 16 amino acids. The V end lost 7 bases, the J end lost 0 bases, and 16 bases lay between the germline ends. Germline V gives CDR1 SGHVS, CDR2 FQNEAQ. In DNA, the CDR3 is TGTGCCAGCACCGAGAGCGAGCCGAGCTCCTACAATGAGCAGTTCTTC. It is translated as CASTESEPSSYNEQFF.

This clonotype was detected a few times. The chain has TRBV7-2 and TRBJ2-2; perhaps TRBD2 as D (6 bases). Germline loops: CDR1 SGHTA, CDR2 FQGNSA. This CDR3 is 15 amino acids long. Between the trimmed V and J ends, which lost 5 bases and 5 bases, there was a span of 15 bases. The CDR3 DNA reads TGTGCCAGCAGCGTGGCGGTCGGGGGTACCGGGGAGCTGTTTTTT. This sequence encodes CASSVAVGGTGELFF.

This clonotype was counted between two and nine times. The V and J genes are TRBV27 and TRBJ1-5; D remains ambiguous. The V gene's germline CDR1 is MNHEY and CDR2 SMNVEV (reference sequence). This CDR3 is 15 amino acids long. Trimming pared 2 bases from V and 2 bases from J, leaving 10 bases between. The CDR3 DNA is TGTGCCAGCAGTTTAGCAGGTAGGGGCAATCAGCCCCAGCATTTT. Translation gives CASSLAGRGNQPQHF.

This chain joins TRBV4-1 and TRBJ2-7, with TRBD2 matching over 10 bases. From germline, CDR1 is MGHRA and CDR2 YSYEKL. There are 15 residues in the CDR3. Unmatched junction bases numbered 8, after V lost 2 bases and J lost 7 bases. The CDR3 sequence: CASSQTAGGPREQYF. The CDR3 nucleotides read TGCGCCAGCAGCCAAACAGCGGGAGGGCCTCGGGAGCAGTACTTC.

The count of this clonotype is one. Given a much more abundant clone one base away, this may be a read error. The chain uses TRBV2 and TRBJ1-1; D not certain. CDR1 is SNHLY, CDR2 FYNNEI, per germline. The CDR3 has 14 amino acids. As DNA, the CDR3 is TGTGACAGCGGCTACAACCGTCCGAACACTGAAGCTTTCTTT. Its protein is CDSGYNRPNTEAFF.

The CDR3 spells CASTGQGASGELFF. The CDR3 nucleotides are TGTGCCAGCACCGGGCAGGGGGCGAGCGGGGAGCTGTTTTTT. V usage is TRBV6-1 and J usage is TRBJ2-2; 8 nucleotides align to TRBD1. The CDR3 is made up of 14 amino acids. V shed 7 bases and J 7 bases; nucleotides not matched to a gene: 8. Germline V lookup: CDR1 MNHNS, CDR2 SASEGT.

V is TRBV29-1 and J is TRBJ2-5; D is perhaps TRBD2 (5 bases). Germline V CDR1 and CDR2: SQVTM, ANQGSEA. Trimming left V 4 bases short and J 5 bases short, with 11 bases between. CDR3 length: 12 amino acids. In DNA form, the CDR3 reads TGCAGCGTTGGAATCACGGGGGAGACCCAGTACTTC. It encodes CSVGITGETQYF.

CDR3 protein: CASSLGTGGFSYEQYF. The CDR3 nucleotides are TGTGCCAGCAGTCTGGGAACAGGGGGGTTTTCCTACGAGCAGTACTTC. This chain joins TRBV12-3 or TRBV12-4 and TRBJ2-7, with 8 bases lining up with TRBD1. The V segment lost 5 bases and the J segment 1 base; nucleotides outside the gene matches: 10. The CDR3 consists of 16 residues.

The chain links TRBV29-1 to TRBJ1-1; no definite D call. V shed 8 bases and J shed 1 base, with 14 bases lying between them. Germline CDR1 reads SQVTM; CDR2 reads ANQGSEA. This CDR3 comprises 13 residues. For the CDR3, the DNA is TGCAGCCAGCTTTCTGGGGAGAACACTGAAGCTTTCTTT. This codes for CSQLSGENTEAFF.

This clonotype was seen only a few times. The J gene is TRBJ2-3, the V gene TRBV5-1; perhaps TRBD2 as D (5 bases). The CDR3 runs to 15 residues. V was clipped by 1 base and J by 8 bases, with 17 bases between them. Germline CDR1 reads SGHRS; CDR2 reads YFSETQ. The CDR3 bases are TGCGCCAGCAGCTTGAGCAGACCTGGGAGCGGTACGCAGTATTTT. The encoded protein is CASSLSRPGSGTQYF.

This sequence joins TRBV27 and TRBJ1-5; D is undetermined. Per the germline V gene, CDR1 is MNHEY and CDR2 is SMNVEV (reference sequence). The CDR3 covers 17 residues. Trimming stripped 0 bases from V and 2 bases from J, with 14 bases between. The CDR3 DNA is TGTGCCAGCAGTTTATCGATAACCGCGGTCGGCAATCAGCCCCAGCATTTT. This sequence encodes CASSLSITAVGNQPQHF.